This TCR beta chain was retrieved from a study of early T cells in non-severe SARS-CoV-2 infection. Individual cDNA molecules each received unique molecular identifiers attached to them. TCRdb passed the 5' RACE reads through MiXCR, listing each CDR3 protein once. The sample includes roughly 48,000 distinct CDR3 sequences, around 8% of them seen just once. V lost 5 bases and J 11 bases, leaving 12 bases between the germline ends. This CDR3 is 11 amino acids long. This clonotype was observed at least ten times. The chain couples TRBV12-3 or TRBV12-4 to TRBJ1-1; possible D gene TRBD1, 6 bases. The sequence was collected from an adult who was a healthcare worker with PCR-confirmed SARS-CoV-2 infection or an uninfected control (not recorded which). Sequencing was performed on whole blood. The CDR3: CASSTQGPAFF. CDR3 DNA sequence: TGTGCCAGCAGTACACAGGGCCCCGCTTTCTTT.